The 32 T cell receptor beta chains reported below all come from one sample, sequenced in a study of T cell repertoires in cytomegalovirus infection. No antigen has been identified for these receptors. TCRdb re-analysed the reads in MiXCR, keeping a single row per CDR3 protein. The sample holds approximately 730,000 distinct CDR3 sequences, roughly 30% seen once. Specimen: cultured PBMCs, collected from culture after CMV antigen stimulation. These receptors originate from a human donor in good health (CMV status not recorded). Some clones in this sample may be carry-over from other donors' samples.

This clonotype has just a few counts. The gene calls are TRBV7-6 and TRBJ1-2; D is possibly TRBD1 (6 bases). Per the germline V gene, CDR1 is SGHVS and CDR2 is FNYEAQ. Trimming removed 7 bases at V and 5 bases at J, with 14 bases between. The CDR3 runs to 13 residues. CDR3: CASMGQDYYGYTF. DNA for the CDR3: TGTGCCAGCATGGGACAAGACTATTATGGCTACACCTTC.

A single count supports this clonotype. CDR3 nucleotide sequence: TGCAGTGCTAGAGTCAGCGGTCTGAGCACAGATACGCAGTATTTT. Translation gives CSARVSGLSTDTQYF. This chain joins TRBV20-1 and TRBJ2-3, with a tentative D call TRBD2 (5 bases). V lost 1 base, J lost 0 bases, and 11 bases lay in between. CDR1 is DFQATT, CDR2 SNEGSKA, per germline (reference sequence). The CDR3 has 15 amino acids.

The rearrangement joins TRBV7-2 to TRBJ2-7; D is uncertain. The germline V gene has CDR1 SGHTA and CDR2 FQGNSA. The CDR3 is made up of 14 amino acids. V was cut by 5 bases and J by 2 bases, with 13 bases left in between. DNA for the CDR3: TGTGCCAGCAGCAGCCGGGCCAAAACCTACGAGCAGTACTTC. Amino acid sequence: CASSSRAKTYEQYF.

This chain uses TRBV4-1 with TRBJ2-6; the D is unclear. The V end was cut by 7 bases, the J end by 2 bases, with 9 bases between. Germline V gives CDR1 MGHRA, CDR2 YSYEKL. The CDR3 consists of 14 residues. The chain's CDR3 is CASTFRPGANVLTF. The DNA for the CDR3 is TGCGCCAGCACCTTTCGACCTGGGGCCAACGTCCTGACTTTC.

CDR3 coding DNA: TGCAGTGCTAGAGATCGAACTCGATACCAAGAGACCCAGTACTTC. It specifies CSARDRTRYQETQYF. J is TRBJ2-5 and V is TRBV20-1; D uncertain. The CDR3 covers 15 residues. V lost 0 bases and J lost 0, with 11 bases in between. Germline V lookup: CDR1 DFQATT, CDR2 SNEGSKA (reference sequence).

The rearrangement uses TRBV14 and TRBJ2-1; unclear D gene. The V gene lost 2 bases and the J gene lost 0 bases, with 8 bases spanning the gap. From germline, CDR1 is SGHDN and CDR2 FVKESK. This CDR3 comprises 15 residues. The CDR3, as DNA: TGTGCCAGCAGCCAACCGGGCCTCTCCTACAATGAGCAGTTCTTC. Encoded protein: CASSQPGLSYNEQFF.

The V and J genes are TRBV5-1 and TRBJ2-7; tentatively, D is TRBD2 (5 bases). This CDR3 is 13 amino acids long. V was clipped by 7 bases and J by 1 base, with 12 bases between them. The germline V gene encodes CDR1 SGHRS and CDR2 YFSETQ. CDR3 in amino acids: CASREGSSYEQYF. CDR3 sequence (DNA): TGCGCCAGCCGTGAAGGGAGTTCCTACGAGCAGTACTTC.

In its sample, this clonotype was seen a few times. The genes are TRBV5-5 and TRBJ1-1; D not resolved. The ends were cut back, 1 base at V and 2 bases at J, with 9 bases in the middle. This CDR3 contains 14 residues. Germline CDR1 reads SGHKS; CDR2 reads YYEKEE (reference sequence). CDR3 nucleotides: TGTGCCAGCAGCTTGCTGACGGATAACACTGAAGCTTTCTTT. As protein: CASSLLTDNTEAFF.

This clonotype was recorded at least ten times. V and J are TRBV7-2 and TRBJ1-5; D perhaps matches TRBD1 (6 bases). V lost 7 bases to trimming and J lost 5 bases, with 15 bases between them. The CDR3 length is 14 residues. The germline V gene encodes CDR1 SGHTA and CDR2 FQGNSA. CDR3 in DNA: TGTGCCAGCACCCGGGGGCCAAGGGATCAGCCCCAGCATTTT. It is translated as CASTRGPRDQPQHF.

Only a few counts were recorded for this clonotype. The chain links TRBV20-1 to TRBJ1-5; D might be TRBD1 (6 bases). The germline CDR1 and CDR2 sequences are DFQATT and SNEGSKA (reference sequence). Trimming left V 3 bases short and J 3 bases short, with 12 bases between. The CDR3 covers 14 residues. The CDR3 sequence is CSASPGASNQPQHF. The CDR3 coding sequence is TGCAGTGCTAGTCCGGGGGCATCCAATCAGCCCCAGCATTTT.

As to this clonotype: This likely comes from a read error, as the CDR3 has no conserved phenylalanine or tryptophan at its end. The V call is TRBV12-3 or TRBV12-4, the J call TRBJ1-2; TRBD1 aligns across 7 bases. This CDR3 spans 14 amino acids. V lost 4 bases to trimming and J lost 4 bases; unmatched junction nucleotides: 6. The CDR3 nucleotides are TGTGCCAGCAGTTCATACAGGGGACTCTATGGCTACACCTCC. Protein sequence: CASSSYRGLYGYTS.

This clonotype has only a few counts. The V gene is TRBV20-1, the J gene TRBJ1-1, with 7 bases lining up with TRBD1. Unmatched junction bases numbered 6, after V lost 3 bases and J lost 2 bases. CDR1 DFQATT and CDR2 SNEGSKA come from the germline V gene (reference sequence). The CDR3 is 14 amino acids. This chain's CDR3 is CSASTGTVNTEAFF. For the CDR3, the DNA is TGCAGTGCTAGTACGGGGACAGTTAACACTGAAGCTTTCTTT.

This clonotype was counted a few times. The chain has TRBV28 and TRBJ1-1, with D perhaps matching TRBD1 (6 bases). CDR1 is MDHEN, CDR2 SYDVKM, per germline. V lost 5 bases, J lost 6 bases, and 13 bases lay in between. The CDR3 consists of 13 residues. The DNA for the CDR3 is TGTGCCAGCAGTACCACCGGGACACCTGAAGCTTTCTTT. This sequence encodes CASSTTGTPEAFF. The variable domain in full, completed from reference TRBV28 and TRBJ1-1, reads DVKVTQSSRYLVKRTGEKVFLECVQDMDHENMFWYRQDPGLGLRLIYFSYDVKMKEKGDIPEGYSVSREKKERFSLILESASTNQTSMYLCASSTTGTPEAFFGQGTRLTVV.

This clonotype was detected only a few times. CDR3 DNA sequence: TGTGCTAGTGCCATGGCGAGGAGCTCTGGGGCCAACGTCCTGACTTTC. Translating gives CASAMARSSGANVLTF. The V and J genes are TRBV12-5 and TRBJ2-6, with D uncertain. This CDR3 spans 16 amino acids. Between the trimmed V and J ends, which lost 7 bases and 0 bases, there was a span of 13 bases. CDR1 and CDR2 (germline): LGHNT, FRNRAP.

The V and J genes are TRBV6-6 and TRBJ2-2; no clear D gene. This CDR3 region has 14 residues. V lost 6 bases and J lost 3, with 11 bases in between. Germline CDR1 and CDR2: MNHNY and SVGAGI (reference sequence). The CDR3: CASSHDSYTGELFF. CDR3 DNA sequence: TGTGCCAGCAGCCATGACTCGTACACCGGGGAGCTGTTTTTT.

This clonotype was observed at least ten times. V is TRBV7-2 and J is TRBJ1-3; the match to TRBD1 covers 8 bases. V gave up 5 bases and J gave up 0 bases; unmatched junction bases: 6. This CDR3 is 16 amino acids long. The germline gives CDR1 SGHTA, CDR2 FQGNSA. Here the CDR3 reads CASSQQGQGSGNTIYF. The CDR3 region has the DNA TGTGCCAGCAGCCAACAAGGACAGGGCTCTGGAAACACCATATATTTT.

The chain couples TRBV5-1 to TRBJ2-7, with D perhaps given as TRBD1 or TRBD2 (5 bases each). Germline CDR1 reads SGHRS; CDR2 reads YFSETQ. V was trimmed by 0 bases and J by 2 bases, leaving 15 bases between them. The CDR3 contains 16 residues. Here the CDR3 reads CASSLGESGPPYEQYF. CDR3 DNA sequence: TGCGCCAGCAGCTTGGGGGAGTCGGGACCCCCCTACGAGCAGTACTTC.

This clonotype was recorded a few times. The chain couples TRBV20-1 to TRBJ2-2, with a weak D call TRBD1 (5 bases). The ends were cut back, 1 base at V and 1 base at J, with 7 bases in the middle. Germline lookup yields CDR1 DFQATT and CDR2 SNEGSKA (reference sequence). This CDR3 spans 14 amino acids. Here the CDR3 DNA reads TGCAGTGCTAGAGCTCAGGGGAACACCGGGGAGCTGTTTTTT. It translates to CSARAQGNTGELFF.

The chain joins TRBV7-9 to TRBJ1-4, with TRBD1 as a possible D gene (5 bases). Per the germline V gene, CDR1 is SEHNR and CDR2 is FQNEAQ (reference sequence). The CDR3 is 15 residues long. V was trimmed by 3 bases and J by 6 bases, leaving 14 bases between them. DNA of the CDR3: TGTGCCAGCAGCTTCAGCGGGACGGTCTATGAAAAACTGTTTTTT. Protein sequence: CASSFSGTVYEKLFF.

The J gene is TRBJ2-7, the V gene TRBV19; 10 bases line up with TRBD1. Germline V gives CDR1 LNHDA, CDR2 SQIVND (reference sequence). The CDR3 runs 15 residues. Trimming cost V 2 bases and J 5 bases; bases outside gene matches: 6. The CDR3, as DNA: TGTGCCAGTAGTATAACCGGGACAGGGGTCCACGAGCAGTACTTC. Its translation: CASSITGTGVHEQYF.

The J gene is TRBJ1-4, the V gene TRBV23-1; no reliable D call. TRBV23-1 is an ORF, and what it does is uncertain. The CDR3 is made up of 15 amino acids. Trimming cost V 6 bases and J 5 bases, with 16 bases left between them. The CDR3 here is CASSQMGIANEKLFF. CDR3 in DNA: TGCGCCAGCAGCCAAATGGGGATTGCCAATGAAAAACTGTTTTTT.

The V and J genes are TRBV27 and TRBJ1-2; perhaps TRBD1 as D (6 bases). CDR1 and CDR2 (germline): MNHEY, SMNVEV (reference sequence). V dropped 10 bases and J dropped 4 bases, with 13 bases sitting between them. The CDR3 is 12 amino acids. DNA of the CDR3: TGTGCCACCGCTACCAGGGGCTATGGCTACACCTTC. Its translation is CATATRGYGYTF.

This clonotype has a handful of counts. At one of its ends the junction is not consistent with the germline gene, which may arise from a read error. V is TRBV6-1 and J is TRBJ2-1; no reliable D call. The CDR3 has 16 residues. The germline V gene encodes CDR1 MNHNS and CDR2 SASEGT. The DNA of the CDR3 is TGTGCCAGCAGCGAAGCCCACCTTGTAAGTCACAATGAGCAGTTCTTC. Its translation is CASSEAHLVSHNEQFF.

This clonotype has a count of ten or more. The J gene is TRBJ2-1, the V gene TRBV7-2; no firm D call. The V gene's germline CDR1 is SGHTA and CDR2 FQGNSA. The V and J ends lost 2 bases and 9 bases respectively, with 8 bases between them. There are 12 residues in the CDR3. CDR3 nucleotides: TGTGCCAGCAGCTTACAGCCTCGTGAGCAGTTCTTC. Amino acids: CASSLQPREQFF.

About this clonotype: Relative to the germline gene, one junction end is altered; a read error may explain this. The chain recombines TRBV12-5 with TRBJ2-5; no definite D call. Germline CDR1 is LGHNT and CDR2 is FRNRAP. This CDR3 has 15 amino acids. CDR3 residues: CARGLSGFRGETQYF. CDR3 nucleotide sequence: TGTGCTAGAGGTTTGTCTGGGTTCAGAGGTGAGACCCAGTACTTC.

The chain is built from TRBV28 and TRBJ2-2; D perhaps matches TRBD2 (6 bases). This CDR3 spans 16 amino acids. The germline V gene has CDR1 MDHEN and CDR2 SYDVKM. Trimming pared 6 bases from V and 3 bases from J, leaving 17 bases between. The CDR3 region is CASSLIEGRHTGELFF. The CDR3 nucleotides are TGTGCCAGCAGCCTCATAGAAGGGAGGCACACCGGGGAGCTGTTTTTT.

This clonotype has more than one count but fewer than ten. The chain has TRBV19 and TRBJ2-1, with TRBD1 matching over 11 bases. The CDR3 has 16 residues. The trim removed 5 bases at V and 4 bases at J, leaving 7 bases unmatched. Germline loops: CDR1 LNHDA, CDR2 SQIVND (reference sequence). Written as DNA, the CDR3 is TGTGCCAGTAGTCCGTGGACAGGGGGCTCGTACAATGAGCAGTTCTTC. It specifies CASSPWTGGSYNEQFF.

This clonotype was detected a few times. The rearrangement uses TRBV7-9 and TRBJ2-1, with D possibly being TRBD1 (5 bases). The CDR3 consists of 12 residues. V lost 4 bases and J 9 bases, leaving 10 bases between the germline ends. CDR1 is SEHNR, CDR2 FQNEAQ, per germline (reference sequence). The CDR3 is CASSSGLLEQFF. The CDR3 DNA sequence: TGTGCCAGCAGCTCAGGGTTGCTTGAGCAGTTCTTC.

This clonotype was seen at least ten times. This rearrangement joins TRBV7-2 to TRBJ2-5, with D hard to call. The CDR3 totals 12 residues. CDR1 SGHTA and CDR2 FQGNSA come from the germline V gene. V lost 4 bases and J lost 5, with 8 bases in between. CDR3 sequence (DNA): TGTGCCAGCAGCTCGCCCGCGGAGACCCAGTACTTC. Encoded protein: CASSSPAETQYF.

This clonotype has more than one count but fewer than ten. CDR3 DNA sequence: TGTGCCAGCAGTTTTCGGACACGAGAGAATCAGCCCCAGCATTTT. This gives the protein CASSFRTRENQPQHF. J is TRBJ1-5 and V is TRBV28, with a weak D call TRBD1 (5 bases). The CDR3 contains 15 residues. From germline, CDR1 is MDHEN and CDR2 SYDVKM. Deletions cut 3 bases from V and 4 bases from J, with 13 bases between.

This chain connects TRBV6-2 or TRBV6-3 to TRBJ1-6; maybe TRBD1 (6 bases). Trimming removed 11 bases from V and 7 bases from J, with 15 bases in between. Germline V lookup: CDR1 MNHEY, CDR2 SVGEGT. The CDR3 consists of 13 residues. The CDR3 is CAGGQKVNSPLHF. The DNA of the CDR3 is TGTGCCGGAGGACAGAAGGTGAATTCACCCCTCCACTTT.

This clonotype was detected many times. The chain links TRBV7-6 to TRBJ1-6, with D possibly TRBD1 on 5 matching bases. Looked up from germline, CDR1 is SGHVS and CDR2 is FNYEAQ. The CDR3 extends over 15 amino acids. The germline V and J ends were trimmed by 6 bases and 6 bases, with 15 bases remaining between them. This chain's CDR3 is CASSPDSRLNSPLHF. DNA for the CDR3: TGTGCCAGCAGTCCCGACAGCAGACTTAATTCACCCCTCCACTTT.